One and the same sample provided the 17 T cell receptor beta chains below, sequenced in a study of T cell responses to AZD1222 COVID-19 vaccine. Sequenced by immunoSEQ multiplex PCR; TCRdb stores in-frame clones only, minus some. The sample gives about 180,000 clones, 88% of which show up once; approximately 7.7% is in the top ten. Sequenced material: peripheral blood, taken on day 0 of AZD1222 vaccination. These receptors were collected from an adult in good health.

This chain connects TRBV30 to TRBJ1-1; perhaps TRBD1 as D (5 bases). Looked up from germline, CDR1 is GTSNPN and CDR2 is SVGIG (reference sequence). The CDR3 spans 12 residues. Between the trimmed V and J ends, which lost 4 bases and 3 bases, there was a span of 9 bases. CDR3 in amino acids: CAWIRQYTEAFF. CDR3 bases: TGTGCCTGGATTCGACAGTACACTGAAGCTTTCTTT.

This chain uses TRBV9 with TRBJ2-7; D might be TRBD1 (6 bases). Germline CDR1 is SGDLS and CDR2 is YYNGEE. V was cut by 0 bases and J by 2 bases, with 12 bases left in between. The CDR3 extends over 15 amino acids. CDR3 region: CASSVGGQYTYEQYF. For the CDR3, the DNA is TGTGCCAGCAGCGTAGGCGGACAGTATACCTACGAGCAGTACTTC.

This rearrangement joins TRBV6-4 to TRBJ2-7; the D gene is possibly TRBD1 (6 bases). Germline-derived CDR1 and CDR2 are MRHNA and SNTAGT. The CDR3 totals 15 residues. V lost 2 bases, J lost 2 bases, and 13 bases lay in between. This CDR3 reads CASSDVRDNPYEQYF. The CDR3, as DNA: TGTGCCAGCAGTGACGTTCGGGACAACCCCTACGAGCAGTACTTC.

This clone was counted a few times. The CDR3 sequence is CASSLRGGSSYNEQFF. CDR3 sequence (DNA): TGTGCCAGCAGCCTCCGAGGGGGTAGCTCCTACAATGAGCAGTTCTTC. The V and J genes are TRBV2 and TRBJ2-1; D possibly corresponds to TRBD1 (6 bases). CDR1 and CDR2 from the germline V gene are SNHLY and FYNNEI. Between the trimmed V and J ends, which lost 6 bases and 0 bases, there was a span of 15 bases. The CDR3 sequence is 16 residues long.

This chain uses TRBV28 with TRBJ1-5; 8 positions agree with TRBD1. There are 10 residues in the CDR3. Germline loops: CDR1 MDHEN, CDR2 SYDVKM. The V gene end was trimmed by 7 bases and the J gene end by 16 bases; junction bases not matched to a gene: 6. The CDR3 here is CASKGQAPHF. The CDR3 DNA reads as TGTGCCAGCAAGGGACAGGCGCCCCATTTT.

The chain joins TRBV11-3 to TRBJ2-2; D is perhaps TRBD1 or TRBD2 (6 bases each). Germline values: CDR1 SGHNT, CDR2 YENEEA. The V gene lost 5 bases and the J gene lost 2 bases, with 21 bases spanning the gap. The CDR3 has 18 amino acids. CDR3 sequence: CASSPYRGANLNTGELFF. Here the CDR3 DNA reads TGTGCCAGCAGCCCCTATAGGGGGGCAAACCTAAACACCGGGGAGCTGTTTTTT.

CDR3 sequence: CASKGSTSQGGEQFF. The CDR3 DNA sequence: TGCGCCAGCAAAGGATCGACTAGCCAAGGGGGTGAGCAGTTCTTC. The J gene is TRBJ2-1, the V gene TRBV10-1; possible D gene TRBD2, 7 bases. The length of the CDR3 is 15 residues. Trimming removed 7 bases from V and 9 bases from J, with 22 bases in between. Germline CDR1 and CDR2: WNHNN and SYGVQD (reference sequence).

The chain combines TRBV19 with TRBJ2-1; D call uncertain. Germline assignment: CDR1 LNHDA and CDR2 SQIVND (reference sequence). This CDR3 has 12 amino acids. V dropped 3 bases and J dropped 8 bases, with 8 bases sitting between them. The chain's CDR3 is CASSIRPHEQFF. The CDR3 nucleotides are TGTGCCAGTAGTATCCGTCCCCATGAGCAGTTCTTC.

This rearrangement joins TRBV19 to TRBJ1-1; D possibly corresponds to TRBD1 (5 bases). The CDR3 totals 15 residues. V was pared by 0 bases and J by 5 bases, with 13 bases between. Germline CDR1 and CDR2: LNHDA and SQIVND (reference sequence). CDR3: CASSIDLRSGTEAFF. The CDR3 DNA follows: TGTGCCAGTAGTATAGATCTGAGATCAGGGACTGAAGCTTTCTTT. The complete variable domain, with remaining parts taken from reference TRBV19 and TRBJ1-1, reads DGGITQSPKYLFRKEGQNVTLSCEQNLNHDAMYWYRQDPGQGLRLIYYSQIVNDFQKGDIAEGYSVSREKKESFPLTVTSAQKNPTAFYLCASSIDLRSGTEAFFGQGTRLTVV.

This clone appeared once. The V and J genes are TRBV3-1 (or the pseudogene TRBV3-2) and TRBJ2-1; D remains unclear. The germline V gene has CDR1 LGHDT and CDR2 YNNKEL (reference sequence). The CDR3 runs to 13 residues. V lost 0 bases and J lost 13, with 13 bases in between. The CDR3 loop is CASSQEKGRYQFF. The CDR3 region has the DNA TGTGCCAGCAGCCAAGAAAAGGGTCGATATCAGTTCTTC.

The chain employs TRBV15 and TRBJ1-1; D gene ambiguous. This CDR3 is built from 16 residues. The germline V gene has CDR1 LNHNV and CDR2 YYDKDF (reference sequence). Trimming pared 5 bases from V and 1 base from J, leaving 17 bases between. CDR3 in DNA: TGTGCCACCAGCCCTGAACCGGGAGCGAAGAACACTGAAGCTTTCTTT. Translated: CATSPEPGAKNTEAFF.

The chain links TRBV28 to TRBJ1-4; D is possibly TRBD1 (5 bases). Between the trimmed V and J ends, which lost 5 bases and 6 bases, there was a span of 13 bases. The CDR3 is 14 amino acids. CDR1 and CDR2 (germline): MDHEN, SYDVKM. In DNA, the CDR3 is TGTGCCAGCAGTGCCGGGACGGCTGATGAAAAACTGTTTTTT. Translating gives CASSAGTADEKLFF.

The chain carries TRBV15 and TRBJ1-1; D is possibly TRBD1 (5 bases). The V gene lost 3 bases and the J gene lost 7 bases, with 12 bases spanning the gap. Germline CDR1 is LNHNV and CDR2 is YYDKDF (reference sequence). This CDR3 is 13 amino acids long. The CDR3 region has the DNA TGTGCCACCAGCAGTGGGGGTACGCTTGAAGCTTTCTTT. This gives the protein CATSSGGTLEAFF.

This clone has only a few counts. The chain employs TRBV6-5 and TRBJ1-4; unclear D gene. There are 15 residues in the CDR3. The V end lost 0 bases, the J end lost 7 bases, and 12 bases lay between the germline ends. CDR1 and CDR2 (germline): MNHEY, SVGAGI. The CDR3 loop is CASSYSILGGEKLFF. The CDR3 DNA sequence: TGTGCCAGCAGTTACTCGATTCTGGGCGGTGAAAAACTGTTTTTT.

The rearrangement links TRBV2 to TRBJ2-3; the D gene is possibly TRBD1 (5 bases). CDR3 length: 14 amino acids. CDR1 and CDR2 (germline): SNHLY, FYNNEI. Between the trimmed V and J ends, which lost 9 bases and 2 bases, there was a span of 15 bases. The CDR3 DNA follows: TGTGCCAGTATCGTCAGGGCCAACACAGATACGCAGTATTTT. It translates to CASIVRANTDTQYF.

The genes are TRBV5-1 and TRBJ1-1, with D unclear. The V end lost 0 bases, the J end lost 3 bases, and 9 bases lay between the germline ends. The germline CDR1 and CDR2 sequences are SGHRS and YFSETQ. This CDR3 spans 14 amino acids. In nucleotides, the CDR3 is TGCGCCAGCAGCTTGGACGGAGGGTACACTGAAGCTTTCTTT. Its translation is CASSLDGGYTEAFF.

This chain links TRBV19 with TRBJ1-6; 8 bases align to TRBD1. The germline V gene encodes CDR1 LNHDA and CDR2 SQIVND (reference sequence). The CDR3 has 16 amino acids. Germline trimming cut 5 bases from V and 6 bases from J; bases unmatched to any gene: 9. The CDR3 bases are TGTGCCAGTAGTGGAGACAGGGGCTCCGGTAATTCACCCCTCCACTTT. Residues: CASSGDRGSGNSPLHF.